What follows is one TCR beta chain and its context. Its matching antigen is unknown. This record belongs to a study of T cell responses to AZD1222 COVID-19 vaccine. The overall study: Second-dose intervals near 4 or 12 weeks were combined. Study findings and constraints: Across spike, vaccine-associated CD4 TCRs were found, dominant at 160-218 and 743-854. Repertoire sampling was restricted to post-peak T cell response timepoints. It should be noted that donors were predominantly white British and more often female, and clonal diversity was possibly underestimated.

V was trimmed by 4 bases and J by 4 bases, leaving 10 bases between them. The CDR3 spans 12 residues. Germline CDR1 and CDR2: SQVTM and ANQGSEA. The repertoire was sequenced with immunoSEQ multiplex PCR; TCRdb's copy has only in-frame clones and lacks some. The profile covers 100,000 to 150,000 clones, with 86% appearing a single time and roughly 12% taken by the ten largest. Sequenced here: peripheral blood, sampled on day 0 of AZD1222 vaccination. The source is an adult in good health. V is TRBV29-1 and J is TRBJ1-2; no firm D call. CDR3 DNA sequence: TGCAGCGTTGTAGAAGGATCCTATGGCTACACCTTC. Translating it yields CSVVEGSYGYTF.